This T cell receptor beta chain was found in a study of regulatory T cells in long-lasting Graves disease. Looking at the study overall: Graves' patients diagnosed newly had used antithyroid drugs under 3 months.

Study findings and constraints: Persistent Graves' patients had lower TCR diversity than newly diagnosed ones.

Building the TCR beta libraries relied on iRepertoire HTBI primers, and CDR3 regions underwent Arm-PCR. TCRdb redid the calling of the multiplex PCR reads with MiXCR, one entry per CDR3 protein. The profile shows roughly 500,000 distinct CDR3 sequences, around an eighth of them singletons. This clonotype was observed many times. Its antigen is unknown. The time point denotes: newly diagnosed GD, antithyroid drugs for less than 3 months. Preparation of the TCR library used RNA extracted from PBMCs. The CDR3 extends over 14 amino acids. V was shortened by 4 bases and J by 6 bases, with 13 bases between the two germline ends. CDR1 and CDR2 (germline): SGHRS, YFSETQ. The sample was also linked to a second study, of T cells in Graves' hyperthyroidism and ophthalmopathy. That work states: The primer set for the first-round RT-PCR of the TCR CDR3 was HTBI. The model foresaw ophthalmopathy a median around 6 months prior to onset.

Here the sequenced sample was peripheral blood mononuclear cells (PBMCs), taken at new diagnosis, from a patient treated with antithyroid drugs. The receptor was isolated from a man in his thirties or forties with Graves disease. The chain joins TRBV5-1 to TRBJ1-4, with D possibly matching TRBD1 (6 bases). CDR3 region: CASSIRGPDEKLFF. The CDR3, as DNA: TGCGCCAGCAGCATCAGGGGCCCCGATGAAAAACTGTTTTTT.